The subject of this entry is one TCR beta chain. TCRdb keeps only in-frame clones here, not all; method: immunoSEQ multiplex PCR. The sample gives fewer than 350,000 clones, 85% of which show up once; 2.5% is in the top ten. The source of the sample is a study of blood T cell repertoires in COVID-19. In germline, CDR1 is SGHVS, CDR2 FQNEAQ. V trimming: 4 bases; J trimming: 0 bases; junction bases outside the gene matches: 5. The CDR3 sequence is 16 residues long. This TCR derives from a woman in her forties or fifties who had recovered from COVID-19. The chain couples TRBV7-8 to TRBJ2-1, with 8 bases identical to TRBD2. Specimen: PBMCs or T cells enriched from blood (not recorded which). The DNA of the CDR3 is TGTGCCAGCAGCTCGCGCACTAGCGGCTCCTACAATGAGCAGTTCTTC. The encoded protein is CASSSRTSGSYNEQFF.